These 10 T cell receptor beta chains were sequenced from one sample in a study of siplizumab effects on memory and regulatory T cells. Produced via immunoSEQ multiplex PCR; TCRdb's table is partial and in-frame only. Here the sample spans some 87,000 clones, around 90% being singletons. Sequencing was carried out using CD4+ T cells sorted from blood. The source of these receptors is a human donor in good health.

The chain combines TRBV10-3 with TRBJ2-2; 9 positions agree with TRBD1. V gave up 6 bases and J gave up 4 bases; unmatched junction bases: 3. This CDR3 has 14 residues. CDR1 is ENHRY, CDR2 SYGVKD, per germline. CDR3 protein: CAIRGTGRTGELFF. In nucleotides, the CDR3 is TGTGCCATCAGGGGGACAGGGCGCACCGGGGAGCTGTTTTTT.

The chain joins TRBV7-8 to TRBJ2-2, with D maybe TRBD1 (5 bases). The CDR3 sequence is 16 residues long. CDR1 and CDR2 from the germline V gene are SGHVS and FQNEAQ. V was trimmed by 3 bases and J by 4 bases, leaving 15 bases between them. CDR3 sequence (DNA): TGTGCCAGCAGCTTGCCCCCTCAGGGTGGCACCGGGGAGCTGTTTTTT. Translated: CASSLPPQGGTGELFF.

This clone occurred once. V gene TRBV19 combines with J gene TRBJ1-1, with 11 bases identical to TRBD1. CDR1 and CDR2 from the germline V gene are LNHDA and SQIVND (reference sequence). Losses at the gene ends were 6 bases for V and 3 bases for J; bases not matched to a gene: 6. The CDR3 length is 15 residues. The CDR3 protein is CASSGQGAVDTEAFF. DNA for the CDR3: TGTGCCAGTAGCGGACAGGGGGCGGTGGACACTGAAGCTTTCTTT.

The chain couples TRBV5-4 to TRBJ2-1; tentatively, D is TRBD2 (5 bases). With 0 bases removed from V and 0 bases from J, the gap between germline ends came to 7 bases. CDR1 and CDR2 from the germline V gene are SGHNT and YYREEE (reference sequence). The CDR3 is 15 residues long. In DNA, the CDR3 is TGTGCCAGCAGCTTGGGGACTGTCTCCTACAATGAGCAGTTCTTC. It translates to CASSLGTVSYNEQFF.

V and J are TRBV5-1 and TRBJ1-4; possibly TRBD1 for D (5 bases). Trimming pared 4 bases from V and 7 bases from J, leaving 23 bases between. Germline CDR1 reads SGHRS; CDR2 reads YFSETQ. The CDR3 is made up of 17 amino acids. The CDR3 sequence: CASSPQGVYLPSEKLFF. DNA of the CDR3: TGCGCCAGCAGCCCCCAAGGGGTCTATCTCCCTAGTGAAAAACTGTTTTTT.

This chain connects TRBV19 to TRBJ2-2; 7 positions match TRBD2. The V segment lost 3 bases and the J segment 2 bases; nucleotides outside the gene matches: 6. The length of the CDR3 is 16 residues. The germline V gene encodes CDR1 LNHDA and CDR2 SQIVND (reference sequence). CDR3 loop: CASSILAATNTGELFF. CDR3 DNA: TGTGCCAGTAGTATCCTAGCGGCCACTAACACCGGGGAGCTGTTTTTT.

V usage is TRBV6-1 and J usage is TRBJ1-5; D may be TRBD1 (5 bases). V was pared by 3 bases and J by 6 bases, with 12 bases between. Germline assignment: CDR1 MNHNS and CDR2 SASEGT. The length of the CDR3 is 14 residues. The CDR3 DNA is TGTGCCAGCAGTGATGGGGGGGTGATTCAGCCCCAGCATTTT. It is translated as CASSDGGVIQPQHF.

This rearrangement joins TRBV5-6 to TRBJ2-7, with 8 bases lining up with TRBD2. CDR3 length: 14 residues. The V gene's germline CDR1 is SGHDT and CDR2 YYEEEE. Unmatched junction bases numbered 2, after V lost 3 bases and J lost 0 bases. The CDR3 loop reads CASSSTSGSYEQYF. The CDR3 nucleotides read TGTGCCAGCAGCTCCACTAGCGGCTCCTACGAGCAGTACTTC.

The chain has TRBV10-1 and TRBJ2-4, with a possible D match to TRBD2 (6 bases). The V gene's germline CDR1 is WNHNN and CDR2 SYGVQD (reference sequence). Trimming took 2 bases from V and 8 from J, leaving 10 bases between them. This CDR3 region has 13 residues. In DNA form, the CDR3 reads TGCGCCAGCAGTGAGCGGAGGGCGGACATTCAGTACTTC. This sequence encodes CASSERRADIQYF.

The CDR3 loop reads CASSLNQGGSYEQYF. CDR3 sequence (DNA): TGTGCCAGCAGCTTAAATCAAGGGGGTTCCTACGAGCAGTACTTC. The V gene is TRBV7-3, the J gene TRBJ2-7, with D tentatively TRBD1 (6 bases). Germline lookup yields CDR1 SGHTA and CDR2 FQGTGA. The CDR3 extends over 15 amino acids. V lost 1 base and J lost 1, with 11 bases in between. Based on the CDR3 plus reference TRBV7-3 and TRBJ2-7, the full variable domain is GAGVSQTPSNKVTEKGKYVELRCDPISGHTALYWYRQSLGQGPEFLIYFQGTGAADDSGLPNDRFFAVRPEGSVSTLKIQRTERGDSAVYLCASSLNQGGSYEQYFGPGTRLTVT.